The sequence of this T cell receptor (beta chain) was determined in a study of T cell responses to AZD1222 COVID-19 vaccine. The study's findings and limits: The donors showed a predominance of white British ancestry and of females, with possible underestimation of clonal diversity.

Note on this clone: Antigen unknown.

With 4 bases removed from V and 2 bases from J, the gap between germline ends came to 14 bases. There are 15 residues in the CDR3. Germline V gene sequence: CDR1 SGDLS, CDR2 YYNGEE. Some clones are missing from TCRdb's copy, which holds only in-frame ones; the method was immunoSEQ multiplex PCR. The profile shows some 150,000 clones, approximately 90% of them singletons. This clonotype was obtained from an adult in good health. The sequences come from peripheral blood, collected on day 0 of AZD1222 vaccination. This chain links TRBV9 with TRBJ2-3; D gene ambiguous. In DNA form, the CDR3 reads TGTGCCAGCAGCATCGGACCCCGCCCCACAGATACGCAGTATTTT. This sequence encodes CASSIGPRPTDTQYF. The full variable domain, completed using reference TRBV9 and TRBJ2-3, is DSGVTQTPKHLITATGQRVTLRCSPRSGDLSVYWYQQSLDQGLQFLIQYYNGEERAKGNILERFSAQQFPDLHSELNLSSLELGDSALYFCASSIGPRPTDTQYFGPGTRLTVL.